What follows is one TCR beta chain and its context. The data were produced by immunoSEQ multiplex PCR, yet TCRdb's version contains in-frame clones alone and is incomplete. This sample has 150,000 to 200,000 clones, with 88% found just once. The data were taken from a study of blood T cell repertoires in COVID-19. Study summary: T cells, B-cell-depleted T cells, or PBMCs provided the cDNA or gDNA that served as material.

Germline loops: CDR1 SGHRS, CDR2 YFSETQ. The CDR3 covers 14 residues. The V and J ends lost 1 base and 0 bases respectively, with 4 bases between them. J is TRBJ1-4 and V is TRBV5-1; the D is unclear. Sequenced material: peripheral blood. This receptor was identified in a human donor in a cohort sampled during active COVID-19. CDR3 amino acids: CASSLIATNEKLFF. CDR3 coding DNA: TGCGCCAGCAGCTTGATCGCAACTAATGAAAAACTGTTTTTT.